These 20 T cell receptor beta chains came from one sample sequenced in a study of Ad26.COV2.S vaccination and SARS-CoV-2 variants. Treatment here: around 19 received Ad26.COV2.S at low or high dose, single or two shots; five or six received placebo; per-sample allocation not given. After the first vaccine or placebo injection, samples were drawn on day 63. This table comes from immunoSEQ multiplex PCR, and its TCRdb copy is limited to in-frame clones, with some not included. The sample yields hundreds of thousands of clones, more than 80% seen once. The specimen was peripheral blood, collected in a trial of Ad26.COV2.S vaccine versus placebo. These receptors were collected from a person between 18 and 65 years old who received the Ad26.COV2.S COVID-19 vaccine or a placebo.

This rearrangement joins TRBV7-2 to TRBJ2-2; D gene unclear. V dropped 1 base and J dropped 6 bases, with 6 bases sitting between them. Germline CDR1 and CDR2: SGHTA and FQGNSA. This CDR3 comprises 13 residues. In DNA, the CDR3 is TGTGCCAGCAGCTTAGTTTACGCCGGGGAGCTGTTTTTT. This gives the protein CASSLVYAGELFF.

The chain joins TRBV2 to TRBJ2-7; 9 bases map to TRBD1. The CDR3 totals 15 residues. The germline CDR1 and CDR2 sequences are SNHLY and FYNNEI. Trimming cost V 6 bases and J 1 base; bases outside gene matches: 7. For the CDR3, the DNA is TGTGCCAGCAGGACCGGGACAGGGCGTTCCTACGAGCAGTACTTC. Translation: CASRTGTGRSYEQYF.

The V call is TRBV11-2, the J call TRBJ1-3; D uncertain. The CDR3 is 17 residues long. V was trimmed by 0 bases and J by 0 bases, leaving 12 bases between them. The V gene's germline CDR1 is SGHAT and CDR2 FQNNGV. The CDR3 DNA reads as TGTGCCAGCAGCTTAGATGGGCAGCCGCGCTCTGGAAACACCATATATTTT. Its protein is CASSLDGQPRSGNTIYF.

CDR3 DNA sequence: TGTGCCAGCAGTGAATCCCCCGGGAAGAGAAGCACAGATACGCAGTATTTT. Encoded protein: CASSESPGKRSTDTQYF. This chain connects TRBV25-1 to TRBJ2-3; tentatively, D is TRBD2 (5 bases). Looked up from germline, CDR1 is MGHDK and CDR2 is SYGVNS. V lost 1 base to trimming and J lost 0 bases, with 14 bases between them. The CDR3 spans 17 residues.

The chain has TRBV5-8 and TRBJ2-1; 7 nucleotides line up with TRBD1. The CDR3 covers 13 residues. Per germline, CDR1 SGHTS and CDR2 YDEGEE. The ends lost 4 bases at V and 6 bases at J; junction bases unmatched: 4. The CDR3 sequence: CASSLSGGNEQFF. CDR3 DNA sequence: TGTGCCAGCAGCCTCTCAGGGGGCAATGAGCAGTTCTTC. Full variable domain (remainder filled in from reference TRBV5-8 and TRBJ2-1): EAGVTQSPTHLIKTRGQQATLRCSPISGHTSVYWYQQALGLGLQFLLWYDEGEERNRGNFPPRFSGRQFPNYSSELNVNALELEDSALYLCASSLSGGNEQFFGPGTRLTVL.

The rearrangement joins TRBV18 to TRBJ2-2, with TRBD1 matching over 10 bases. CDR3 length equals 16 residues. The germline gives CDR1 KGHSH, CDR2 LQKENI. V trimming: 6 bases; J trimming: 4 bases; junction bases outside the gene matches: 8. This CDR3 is CASSLLGQGITGELFF. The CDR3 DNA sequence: TGTGCCAGCTCGCTACTGGGACAGGGGATCACCGGGGAGCTGTTTTTT.

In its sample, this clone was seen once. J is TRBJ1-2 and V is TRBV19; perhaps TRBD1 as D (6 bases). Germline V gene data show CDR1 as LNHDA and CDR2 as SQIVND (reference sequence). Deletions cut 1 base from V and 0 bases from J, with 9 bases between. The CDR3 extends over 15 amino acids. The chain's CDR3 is CASSIGTASNYGYTF. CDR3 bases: TGTGCCAGTAGTATAGGGACAGCCTCTAACTATGGCTACACCTTC.

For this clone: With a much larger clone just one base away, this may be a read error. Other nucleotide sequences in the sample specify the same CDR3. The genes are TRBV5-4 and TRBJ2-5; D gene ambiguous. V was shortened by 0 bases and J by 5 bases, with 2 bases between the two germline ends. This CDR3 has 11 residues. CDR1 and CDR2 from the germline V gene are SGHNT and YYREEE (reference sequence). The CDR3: CASSLAETQYF. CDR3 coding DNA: TGTGCCAGCAGCTTGGCGGAGACCCAGTACTTC.

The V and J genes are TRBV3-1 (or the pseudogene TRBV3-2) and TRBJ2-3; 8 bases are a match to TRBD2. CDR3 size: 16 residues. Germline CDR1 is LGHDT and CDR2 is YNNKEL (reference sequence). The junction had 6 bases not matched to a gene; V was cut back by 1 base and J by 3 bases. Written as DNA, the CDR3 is TGTGCCAGCAGCCAAGCCCAACTAGCGGAGACAGATACGCAGTATTTT. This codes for CASSQAQLAETDTQYF.

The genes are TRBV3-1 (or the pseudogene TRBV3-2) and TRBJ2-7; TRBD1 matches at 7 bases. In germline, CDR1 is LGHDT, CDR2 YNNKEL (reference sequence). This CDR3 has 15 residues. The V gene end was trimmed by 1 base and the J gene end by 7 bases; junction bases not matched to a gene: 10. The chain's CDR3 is CASSQGVGTASEQYF. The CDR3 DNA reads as TGTGCCAGCAGCCAAGGGGTAGGGACAGCTTCGGAGCAGTACTTC.

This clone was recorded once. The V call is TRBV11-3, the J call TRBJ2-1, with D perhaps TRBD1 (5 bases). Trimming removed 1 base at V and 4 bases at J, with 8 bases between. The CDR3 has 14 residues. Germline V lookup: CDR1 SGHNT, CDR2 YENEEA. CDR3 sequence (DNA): TGTGCCAGCAGCTTAGGACAGTTTTACAATGAGCAGTTCTTC. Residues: CASSLGQFYNEQFF.

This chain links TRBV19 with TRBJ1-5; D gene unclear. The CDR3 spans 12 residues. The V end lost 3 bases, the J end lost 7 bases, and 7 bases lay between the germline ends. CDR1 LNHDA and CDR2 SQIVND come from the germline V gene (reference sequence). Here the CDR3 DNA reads TGTGCCAGTAGTATCCCCGAACAGCCCCAGCATTTT. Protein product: CASSIPEQPQHF.

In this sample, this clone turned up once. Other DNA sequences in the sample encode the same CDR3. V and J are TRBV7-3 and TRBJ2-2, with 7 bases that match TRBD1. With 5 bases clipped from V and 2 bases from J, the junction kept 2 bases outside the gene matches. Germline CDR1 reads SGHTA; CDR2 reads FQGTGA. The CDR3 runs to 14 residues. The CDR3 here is CASSPGGNTGELFF. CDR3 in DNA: TGTGCCAGCAGCCCAGGGGGTAACACCGGGGAGCTGTTTTTT. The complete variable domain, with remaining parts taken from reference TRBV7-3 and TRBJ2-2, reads GAGVSQTPSNKVTEKGKYVELRCDPISGHTALYWYRQSLGQGPEFLIYFQGTGAADDSGLPNDRFFAVRPEGSVSTLKIQRTERGDSAVYLCASSPGGNTGELFFGEGSRLTVL.

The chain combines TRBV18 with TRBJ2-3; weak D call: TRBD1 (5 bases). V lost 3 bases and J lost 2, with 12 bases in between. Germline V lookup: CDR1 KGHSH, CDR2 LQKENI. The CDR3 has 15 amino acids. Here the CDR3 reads CASSPDNPNTDTQYF. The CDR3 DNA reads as TGTGCCAGCTCACCGGACAACCCAAACACAGATACGCAGTATTTT.

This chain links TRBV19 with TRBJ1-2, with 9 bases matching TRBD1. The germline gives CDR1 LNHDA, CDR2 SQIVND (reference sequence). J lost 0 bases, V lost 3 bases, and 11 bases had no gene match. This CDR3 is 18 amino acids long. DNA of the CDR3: TGTGCCAGTAGTATTAGGGACCCGGGACAGGGAGCTAACTATGGCTACACCTTC. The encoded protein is CASSIRDPGQGANYGYTF.

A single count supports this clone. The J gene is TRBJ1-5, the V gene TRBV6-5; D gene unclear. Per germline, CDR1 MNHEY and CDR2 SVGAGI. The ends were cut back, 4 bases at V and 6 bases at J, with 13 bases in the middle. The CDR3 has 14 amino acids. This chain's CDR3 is CASSLALTGQPQHF. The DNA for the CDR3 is TGTGCCAGCAGTTTGGCCCTGACGGGTCAGCCCCAGCATTTT.

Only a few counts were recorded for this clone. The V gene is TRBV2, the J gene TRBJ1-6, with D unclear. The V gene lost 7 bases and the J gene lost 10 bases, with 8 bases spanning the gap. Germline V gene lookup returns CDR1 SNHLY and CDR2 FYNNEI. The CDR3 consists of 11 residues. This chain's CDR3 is CASMEGSPLHF. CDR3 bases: TGTGCCAGCATGGAGGGCTCACCCCTCCACTTT.

The CDR3, as DNA: TGTGCCAGCAGCTTAGAAGGCAGGGGAGAGACCCAGTACTTC. Translated: CASSLEGRGETQYF. J is TRBJ2-5 and V is TRBV11-3; a weak D match, TRBD1 (6 bases). V was clipped by 0 bases and J by 4 bases, with 9 bases between them. This CDR3 comprises 14 residues. Germline V gene sequence: CDR1 SGHNT, CDR2 YENEEA.

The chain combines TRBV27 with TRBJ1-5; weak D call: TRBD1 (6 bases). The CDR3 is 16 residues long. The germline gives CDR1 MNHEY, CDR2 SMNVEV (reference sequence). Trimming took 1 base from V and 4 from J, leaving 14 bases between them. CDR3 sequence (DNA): TGTGCCAGCAGTTTATACGGTGCAGGGGCTAATCAGCCCCAGCATTTT. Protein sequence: CASSLYGAGANQPQHF.

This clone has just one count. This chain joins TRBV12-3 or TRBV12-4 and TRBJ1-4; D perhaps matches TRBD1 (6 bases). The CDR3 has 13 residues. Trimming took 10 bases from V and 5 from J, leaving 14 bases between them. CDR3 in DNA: TGTGCCATATTCCCGGGGGCCAATGAAAAACTGTTTTTT. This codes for CAIFPGANEKLFF.